The subject of this entry is one TCR beta chain. As yet, its antigen is unknown. The sample comes from a study of monozygotic twins with inflammatory bowel disease. This CDR3 has 13 amino acids. Per the germline V gene, CDR1 is MNHEY and CDR2 is SVGEGT. TCRdb reprocessed the 5' RACE reads, keeping one entry per CDR3 protein, no DNA. Listed are under 200,000 distinct CDR3 sequences; over 2.5% falls within the top ten. General study points: Discordant twins had repertoire similarity that did not differ from that of concordant twins, possibly from limited power. Healthy co-twins, by inverse Simpson, had higher TCRbeta diversity than their siblings with IBD.

This clonotype was sampled from a human donor with ulcerative colitis or Crohn's disease, or a healthy co-twin of an affected twin (not recorded which). The V gene is TRBV6-2 or TRBV6-3, the J gene TRBJ2-1. The sequenced material came from blood. This CDR3 is CASSYLTRNEQFF.